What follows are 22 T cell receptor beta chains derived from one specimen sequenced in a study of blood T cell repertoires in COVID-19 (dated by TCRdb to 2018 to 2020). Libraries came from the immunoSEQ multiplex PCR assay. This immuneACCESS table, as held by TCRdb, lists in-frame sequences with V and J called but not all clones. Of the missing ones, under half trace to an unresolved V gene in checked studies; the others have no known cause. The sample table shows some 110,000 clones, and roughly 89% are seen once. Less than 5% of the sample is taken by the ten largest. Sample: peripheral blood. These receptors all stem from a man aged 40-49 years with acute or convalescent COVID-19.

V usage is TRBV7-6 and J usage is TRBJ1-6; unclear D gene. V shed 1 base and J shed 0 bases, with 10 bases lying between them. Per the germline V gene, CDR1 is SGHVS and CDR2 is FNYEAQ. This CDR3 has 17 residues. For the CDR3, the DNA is TGTGCCAGCAGCTTAGAGCCCGAGGGCTCCTATAATTCACCCCTCCACTTT. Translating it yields CASSLEPEGSYNSPLHF.

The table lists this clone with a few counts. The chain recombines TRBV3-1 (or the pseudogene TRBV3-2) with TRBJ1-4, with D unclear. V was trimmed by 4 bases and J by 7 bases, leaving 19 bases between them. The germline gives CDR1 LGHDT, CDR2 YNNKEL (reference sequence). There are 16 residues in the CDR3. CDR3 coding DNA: TGTGCCAGCAGCCGTCGCGAGGGCCTCGTGGGTGAAAAACTGTTTTTT. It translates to CASSRREGLVGEKLFF.

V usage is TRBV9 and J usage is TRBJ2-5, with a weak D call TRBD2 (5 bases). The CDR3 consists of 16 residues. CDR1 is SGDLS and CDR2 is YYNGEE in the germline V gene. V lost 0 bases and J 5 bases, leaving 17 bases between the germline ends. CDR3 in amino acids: CASSVAKGALGETQYF. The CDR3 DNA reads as TGTGCCAGCAGCGTAGCTAAGGGAGCTCTGGGGGAGACCCAGTACTTC.

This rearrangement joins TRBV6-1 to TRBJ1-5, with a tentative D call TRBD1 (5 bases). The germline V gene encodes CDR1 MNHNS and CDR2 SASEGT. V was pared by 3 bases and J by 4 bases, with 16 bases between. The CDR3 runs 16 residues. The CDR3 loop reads CASSEVWSPGNQPQHF. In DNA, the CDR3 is TGTGCCAGCAGTGAGGTTTGGTCTCCAGGGAATCAGCCCCAGCATTTT.

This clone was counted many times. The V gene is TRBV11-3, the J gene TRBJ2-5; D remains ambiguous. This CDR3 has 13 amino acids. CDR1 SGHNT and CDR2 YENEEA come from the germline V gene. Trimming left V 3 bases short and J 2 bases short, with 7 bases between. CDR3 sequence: CASSFSSQETQYF. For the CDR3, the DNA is TGTGCCAGCAGCTTTTCTAGTCAAGAGACCCAGTACTTC.

CDR3: CAWSPPGLKLFF. The CDR3 nucleotides are TGTGCCTGGAGCCCCCCGGGGTTAAAACTGTTTTTT. The chain uses TRBV30 and TRBJ1-4; D is uncertain. The CDR3 runs 12 residues. V lost 3 bases to trimming and J lost 10 bases, with 12 bases between them. Per the germline V gene, CDR1 is GTSNPN and CDR2 is SVGIG (reference sequence).

The CDR3 nucleotides read TGCAGCGTTGCAAGGACAGGGAACACAGATACGCAGTATTTT. This translates into CSVARTGNTDTQYF. The gene calls are TRBV29-1 and TRBJ2-3; TRBD1 matches 8 bases. This CDR3 is built from 14 residues. With 4 bases clipped from V and 2 bases from J, the junction kept 5 bases outside the gene matches. Germline CDR1 reads SQVTM; CDR2 reads ANQGSEA.

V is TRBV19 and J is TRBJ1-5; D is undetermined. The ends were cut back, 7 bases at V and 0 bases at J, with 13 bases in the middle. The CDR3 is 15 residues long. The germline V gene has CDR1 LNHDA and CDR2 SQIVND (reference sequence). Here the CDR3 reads CASTPGSGSNQPQHF. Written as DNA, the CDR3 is TGTGCCAGTACCCCGGGTTCTGGTAGCAATCAGCCCCAGCATTTT.

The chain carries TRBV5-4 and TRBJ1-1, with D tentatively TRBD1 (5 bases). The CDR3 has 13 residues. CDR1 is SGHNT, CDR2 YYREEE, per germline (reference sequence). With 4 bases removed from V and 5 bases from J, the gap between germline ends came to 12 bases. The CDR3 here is CASSQAGQTEAFF. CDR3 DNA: TGTGCCAGCAGCCAGGCAGGGCAGACTGAAGCTTTCTTT.

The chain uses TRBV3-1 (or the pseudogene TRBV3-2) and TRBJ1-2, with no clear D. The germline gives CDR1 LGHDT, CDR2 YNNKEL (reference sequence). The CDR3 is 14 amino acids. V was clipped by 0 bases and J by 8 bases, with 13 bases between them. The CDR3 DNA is TGTGCCAGCAGCCAAGATCGGGGTACTGGAGGCTACACCTTC. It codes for CASSQDRGTGGYTF.

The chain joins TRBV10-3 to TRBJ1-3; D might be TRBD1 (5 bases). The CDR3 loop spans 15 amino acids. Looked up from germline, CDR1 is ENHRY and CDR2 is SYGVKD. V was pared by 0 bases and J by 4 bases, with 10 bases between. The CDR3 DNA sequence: TGTGCCATCAGTGAGTCCGGGGGTGCAGGAAACACCATATATTTT. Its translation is CAISESGGAGNTIYF.

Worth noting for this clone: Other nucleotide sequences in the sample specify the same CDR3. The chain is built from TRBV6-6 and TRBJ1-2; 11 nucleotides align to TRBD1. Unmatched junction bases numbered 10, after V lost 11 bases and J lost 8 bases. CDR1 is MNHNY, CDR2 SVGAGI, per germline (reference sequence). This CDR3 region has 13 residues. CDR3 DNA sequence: TGTGCCGTGGCCCTAGGACAGGGGGCGGGCTACACCTTC. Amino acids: CAVALGQGAGYTF.

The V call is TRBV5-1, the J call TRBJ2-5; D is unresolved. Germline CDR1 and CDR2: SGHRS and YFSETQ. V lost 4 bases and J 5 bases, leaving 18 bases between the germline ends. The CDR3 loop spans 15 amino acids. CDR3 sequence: CASSPAGPKEETQYF. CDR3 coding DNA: TGCGCCAGCAGCCCGGCCGGCCCAAAGGAGGAGACCCAGTACTTC. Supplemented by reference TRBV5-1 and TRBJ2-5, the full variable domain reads KAGVTQTPRYLIKTRGQQVTLSCSPISGHRSVSWYQQTPGQGLQFLFEYFSETQRNKGNFPGRFSGRQFSNSRSEMNVSTLELGDSALYLCASSPAGPKEETQYFGPGTRLLVL.

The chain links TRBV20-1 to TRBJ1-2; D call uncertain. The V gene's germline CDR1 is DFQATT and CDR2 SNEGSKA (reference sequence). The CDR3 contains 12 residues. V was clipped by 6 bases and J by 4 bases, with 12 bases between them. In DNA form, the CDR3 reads TGCAGTGCCAGTCAGGAAATCTATGGCTACACCTTC. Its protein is CSASQEIYGYTF.

CDR3 bases: TGTGCCAGCAGCCAAGATCAGGGGGCTGGCAATCAGCCCCAGCATTTT. Encoded protein: CASSQDQGAGNQPQHF. The chain employs TRBV4-2 and TRBJ1-5, with 8 nucleotides matching TRBD1. Germline V lookup: CDR1 LGHNA, CDR2 YNFKEQ. V was clipped by 0 bases and J by 2 bases; unmatched bases: 3. The CDR3 extends over 16 amino acids.

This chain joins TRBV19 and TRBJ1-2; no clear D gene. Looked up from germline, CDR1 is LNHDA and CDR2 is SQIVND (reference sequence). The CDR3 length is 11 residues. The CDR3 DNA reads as TGTGTCTCAAACGGTCCCTATGGCTACACCTTC. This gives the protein CVSNGPYGYTF.

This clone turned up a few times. DNA of the CDR3: TGCAGCGCTCCGGCGGGAGTCCGTGGCTATGAGCAGTTCTTC. This codes for CSAPAGVRGYEQFF. The V call is TRBV29-1, the J call TRBJ2-1, with 7 positions matching TRBD2. Germline V gene sequence: CDR1 SQVTM, CDR2 ANQGSEA. V gave up 7 bases and J gave up 8 bases; unmatched junction bases: 14. CDR3 length: 14 residues.

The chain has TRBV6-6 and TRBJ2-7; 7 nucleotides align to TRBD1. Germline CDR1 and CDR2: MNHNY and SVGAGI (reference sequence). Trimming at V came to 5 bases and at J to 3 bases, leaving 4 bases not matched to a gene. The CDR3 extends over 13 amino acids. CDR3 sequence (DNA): TGTGCCAGCAGTCCCGGGACAGTCTACGAGCAGTACTTC. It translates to CASSPGTVYEQYF.

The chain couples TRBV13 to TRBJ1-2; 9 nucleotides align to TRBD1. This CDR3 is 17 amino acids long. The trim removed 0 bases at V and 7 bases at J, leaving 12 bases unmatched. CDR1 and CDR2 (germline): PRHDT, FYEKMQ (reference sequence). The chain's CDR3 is CASSLGPGTGIVIGYTF. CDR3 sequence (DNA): TGTGCCAGCAGCTTAGGCCCCGGGACAGGGATAGTAATTGGCTACACCTTC.

The CDR3 DNA is TGTGCCAGCAGCAAAGCCGGGGATTTGCGGAATGAGCAGTTCTTC. As protein: CASSKAGDLRNEQFF. The chain joins TRBV21-1 to TRBJ2-1; TRBD2, the table's D call, lacks a check against the DNA. TRBV21-1 is reported as a pseudogene. This CDR3 is built from 15 residues.

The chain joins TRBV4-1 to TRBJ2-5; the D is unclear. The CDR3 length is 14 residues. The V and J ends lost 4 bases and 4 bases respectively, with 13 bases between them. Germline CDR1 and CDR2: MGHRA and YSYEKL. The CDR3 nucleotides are TGCGCCAGCAGCCGAGACTCAACTTTAGAGACCCAGTACTTC. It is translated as CASSRDSTLETQYF.

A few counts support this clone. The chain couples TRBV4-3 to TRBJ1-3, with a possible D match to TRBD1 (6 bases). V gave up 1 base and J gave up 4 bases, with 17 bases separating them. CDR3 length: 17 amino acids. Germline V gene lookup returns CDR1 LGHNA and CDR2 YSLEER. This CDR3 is CASSQGTGKGGGNTIYF. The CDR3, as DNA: TGCGCCAGCAGCCAAGGCACAGGGAAAGGAGGAGGAAACACCATATATTTT.